A single sample gave rise to the 2 T cell receptor beta chains below, sequenced in a study of vaccination and CD4 T cells after COVID-19. The Oncomine TCR Beta short-read assay sequenced DNA from cultured CD4+ T cells. TCRdb ran MiXCR on the PCR reads and lists one entry per CDR3 protein. The sample yields over 20,000 distinct CDR3 sequences, approximately 40% seen once. Treatment of the sample: approximately nine-day PBMC culture with coronavirus spike peptide pools or control peptides (ViraFEST assay). The antigens of these receptors remain unknown. The sequenced material came from CD4+ T cells from blood, cultured in vitro. All receptors come from a human donor who had recovered from COVID-19.

This sequence joins TRBV6-1 and TRBJ2-1; TRBD2 matches 8 bases. The germline gives CDR1 MNHNS, CDR2 SASEGT. V gave up 6 bases and J gave up 2 bases; unmatched junction bases: 6. This CDR3 has 15 residues. CDR3 DNA sequence: TGTGCCAGCAGCCGAGCGGGAGACACCTACAATGAGCAGTTCTTC. Protein product: CASSRAGDTYNEQFF.

The rearrangement uses TRBV7-7 and TRBJ2-7; 8 bases are shared with TRBD2. Trimming removed 5 bases from V and 3 bases from J; junction bases left unmatched: 3. The CDR3 consists of 13 residues. The germline V gene has CDR1 SSHAT and CDR2 FNYEAQ (reference sequence). The CDR3 DNA reads as TGTGCCAGCAGCCGCGCGGGGGGCTACGAGCAGTACTTC. Its translation is CASSRAGGYEQYF.